Shown below are 7 T cell receptor beta chains from a single sample sequenced in a study of T cell responses to AZD1222 COVID-19 vaccine. Assay: immunoSEQ multiplex PCR; the TCRdb copy retains only in-frame clones and omits some. The sample has about 110,000 clones, about 80% seen once; the top ten hold approximately 10%. The sample was peripheral blood, taken on day 0 of AZD1222 vaccination. The receptor source for this set is an adult in good health.

The J gene is TRBJ1-2, the V gene TRBV5-5; D may be TRBD1 (6 bases). The germline V gene encodes CDR1 SGHKS and CDR2 YYEKEE (reference sequence). CDR3 size: 14 residues. V dropped 1 base and J dropped 6 bases, with 13 bases sitting between them. The CDR3 region has the DNA TGTGCCAGCAGCTTGCGGCCAGGGGTTAATGGCTACACCTTC. Translation: CASSLRPGVNGYTF.

This chain links TRBV7-6 with TRBJ1-4, with D unclear. Trimming took 0 bases from V and 6 from J, leaving 11 bases between them. The CDR3 has 15 amino acids. Germline V gene lookup returns CDR1 SGHVS and CDR2 FNYEAQ. The CDR3 coding sequence is TGTGCCAGCAGCTTAGCGGGCCCCCGGGATGAAAAACTGTTTTTT. Protein: CASSLAGPRDEKLFF. Filled out from reference TRBV7-6 and TRBJ1-4, the complete variable domain reads GAGVSQSPRYKVTKRGQDVALRCDPISGHVSLYWYRQALGQGPEFLTYFNYEAQQDKSGLPNDRFSAERPEGSISTLTIQRTEQRDSAMYRCASSLAGPRDEKLFFGSGTQLSVL.

The V gene is TRBV18, the J gene TRBJ2-4; TRBD2 matches 14 bases. CDR1 is KGHSH, CDR2 LQKENI, per germline. The junction had 3 bases not matched to a gene; V was cut back by 3 bases and J by 5 bases. This CDR3 comprises 16 residues. CDR3 region: CASSPGTSGRENIQYF. CDR3 DNA: TGTGCCAGCTCACCCGGGACTAGCGGGAGAGAAAACATTCAGTACTTC.

The rearrangement links TRBV4-2 to TRBJ2-3, with D hard to call. Germline CDR1 and CDR2: LGHNA and YNFKEQ. V lost 4 bases, J lost 2 bases, and 13 bases lay in between. The CDR3 runs to 15 residues. The CDR3 DNA reads as TGTGCCAGCAGCCTACTACAGACACACACAGATACGCAGTATTTT. It is translated as CASSLLQTHTDTQYF.

V gene TRBV6-1 combines with J gene TRBJ2-4; the D is unclear. Germline V lookup: CDR1 MNHNS, CDR2 SASEGT. V shed 0 bases and J shed 0 bases, with 12 bases lying between them. CDR3 size: 17 residues. CDR3 loop: CASSEAGRSLAKNIQYF. The CDR3 DNA reads as TGTGCCAGCAGTGAAGCAGGAAGGTCTTTAGCCAAAAACATTCAGTACTTC.

The chain carries TRBV6-1 and TRBJ1-3, with no clear D. The CDR3 totals 16 residues. Germline V gene lookup returns CDR1 MNHNS and CDR2 SASEGT. Trimming cost V 0 bases and J 0 bases, with 9 bases left between them. CDR3 sequence: CASSEARRLSGNTIYF. Here the CDR3 DNA reads TGTGCCAGCAGTGAAGCTCGGAGACTCTCTGGAAACACCATATATTTT.

The chain employs TRBV7-9 and TRBJ2-1, with D possibly being TRBD1 (6 bases). Germline CDR1 reads SEHNR; CDR2 reads FQNEAQ (reference sequence). The CDR3 runs to 15 residues. Trimming removed 5 bases from V and 0 bases from J, with 11 bases in between. The CDR3 is CASSARGSSYNEQFF. Here the CDR3 DNA reads TGTGCCAGCAGCGCAAGGGGGAGCTCCTACAATGAGCAGTTCTTC. The variable domain in full, with the rest retrieved from reference TRBV7-9 and TRBJ2-1, is DTGVSQNPRHKITKRGQNVTFRCDPISEHNRLYWYRQTLGQGPEFLTYFQNEAQLEKSRLLSDRFSAERPKGSFSTLEIQRTEQGDSAMYLCASSARGSSYNEQFFGPGTRLTVL.